This T cell receptor (beta chain) was documented in a study of T cells in tuberculosis (dated by TCRdb to 2016 to 2019). Background for the entire study: The study combined CD1B tetramers and high-throughput TCR immunosequencing to characterize T cells specific for the mycobacterial lipid antigen glucose monomycolate (GMM). IGRA-negative adolescents, IGRA-positive adolescents with latent tuberculosis and adults with active tuberculosis, more than 9 per group, were compared in a South African clinical cohort. Points the paper makes about the study in general: The smaller NN-distances were partly driven by shorter CDR3-alpha lengths in active tuberculosis patients, and the difference for TCR-beta did not reach statistical significance. A classifier using the diverse GMM-specific repertoire reached approximately 90% accuracy (AUROC roughly 0.9), compared with 60% to 75% accuracy using GEM motif frequencies. Which clinical samples got chosen depended on the availability of cryopreserved specimens, and the active tuberculosis cases were adults, whereas the controls were adolescents. Active tuberculosis TCR-alpha repertoires showed smaller mean NN-distances to GMM-specific TCRs than IGRA-negative controls, suggesting clonal expansion of these TCRs.

TCR libraries were generated with the immunoSEQ multiplex PCR assay, using TCR-beta and/or TCR-alpha/delta assays for each sample. Amplified TCR libraries were sequenced on the Illumina high-throughput platform. In the original analysis: Clustering and dimensionality reduction relied on pairwise TCRdist distances among GMM-specific receptors from T cells that were either sorted ex vivo or expanded in vitro. Each clinical repertoire was scored by mean NN-distance, the average TCRdist to the nearest 10% of tetramer-positive reference sequences. GEM TCR motif frequency was calculated as the fraction of unique TCRs that matched known GEM sequences by V/J usage and CDR3 length. Active tuberculosis was classified by linear discriminant analysis with leave-one-out cross-validation, implemented in scikit-learn. TCRdb re-hosts the immuneACCESS table, in-frame sequences only. Its copies lack some clones; in the studies checked, an unresolved V gene accounts for under half of them, and the cause for the rest is not known. The V and J calls and clone size were taken over from that table, and D and trimming were inferred from the DNA. This sample holds about 23,000 clones; roughly 97% were observed only once. The top ten clonotypes cover 6.2% of the sample.

This clone was detected only once. Its antigen has not been determined. Base qualities are not provided; no much larger clone lies one nucleotide away. Spanning cysteine to phenylalanine, the CDR3 consists of 15 amino acids. Only CDR3 DNA remains: 45 bases, in frame from the first base. V sheds 4 bases and J sheds 7 bases, leaving 19 bases between their ends. CDR1 and CDR2, looked up from the germline V gene, are MGHDK and SYGVNS. At study entry, a tuberculin skin test and the QuantiFERON-TB GOLD In-Tube IGRA were used to screen adolescents for latent tuberculosis infection. Immunosequencing was performed on unsorted cryopreserved PBMC and covered some 100,000 T cells per clinical donor on average. Eleven high schools in the Worcester region of the Western Cape, South Africa, served as enrollment sites for adolescents aged 12 to 18 years. Ten or so M. tuberculosis-infected and around 10 uninfected adolescents were selected with matching for age and sex. PBMC from adolescents were isolated by density centrifugation from freshly drawn heparinized blood and then cryopreserved.

The receptor was derived from a donor aged 10-29 years with latent tuberculosis or without tuberculosis infection. The V gene is TRBV25-1 and the J gene is TRBJ2-5; a weak D assignment points to TRBD1 (6 bases agree). The sample consisted of PBMCs. The CDR3 is CASSGGQGRGWTQYF. Here is the DNA: TGTGCCAGCAGTGGGGGGCAGGGAAGGGGATGGACCCAGTACTTC.